This T cell receptor (beta chain) was recovered during a study of blood T cell repertoires in COVID-19. Overall study: COVID-19 samples collected from the United States, Italy and Spain covered acute and convalescent phases. PBMCs, B-cell-depleted T cells, or T cells were the source of the cDNA or gDNA that made up the material.

As handled by the study authors: Reference gene primer amplification yielded estimated nucleated cell counts. TCRdb's copy holds only in-frame clones and misses some; the assay was immunoSEQ multiplex PCR. The V and J calls and clone size come from that table; D and trimming were worked out from the DNA. This sample has approximately 220,000 clones, with about 84% found just once. Germline V gene data show CDR1 as SQVTM and CDR2 as ANQGSEA. Trimming shortened V by 5 bases and J by 3 bases, and 10 bases separated the two germline ends. This CDR3 contains 12 residues. The receptor was isolated from a woman of 80 years or more with acute or convalescent COVID-19. Material for sequencing was peripheral blood. The chain employs TRBV29-1 and TRBJ1-1; the D is unclear. The CDR3: CSVRLSDTEAFF. The CDR3 region has the DNA TGCAGCGTTCGATTGTCGGACACTGAAGCTTTCTTT.